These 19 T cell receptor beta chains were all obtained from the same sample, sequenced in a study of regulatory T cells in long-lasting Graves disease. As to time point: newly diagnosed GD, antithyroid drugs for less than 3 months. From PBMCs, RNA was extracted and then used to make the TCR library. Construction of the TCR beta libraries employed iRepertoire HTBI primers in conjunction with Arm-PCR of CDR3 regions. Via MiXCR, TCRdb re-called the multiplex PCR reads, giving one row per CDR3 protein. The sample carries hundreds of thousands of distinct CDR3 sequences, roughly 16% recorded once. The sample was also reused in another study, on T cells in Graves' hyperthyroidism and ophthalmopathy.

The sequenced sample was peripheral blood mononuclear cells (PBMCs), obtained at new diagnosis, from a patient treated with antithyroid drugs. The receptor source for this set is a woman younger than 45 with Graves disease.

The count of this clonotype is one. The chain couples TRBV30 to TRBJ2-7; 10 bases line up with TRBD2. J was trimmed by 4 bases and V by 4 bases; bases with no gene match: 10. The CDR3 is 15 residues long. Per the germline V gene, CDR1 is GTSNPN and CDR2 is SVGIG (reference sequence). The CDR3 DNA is TGTGCCTGGACCGACCCCCTAGCGGGAGTATACGAGCAGTACTTC. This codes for CAWTDPLAGVYEQYF.

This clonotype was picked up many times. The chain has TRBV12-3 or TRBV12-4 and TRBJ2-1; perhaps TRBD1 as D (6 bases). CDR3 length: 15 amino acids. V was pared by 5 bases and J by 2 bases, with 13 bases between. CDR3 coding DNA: TGTGCCAGCAGTCCAGACAGGAGCGCCTACAATGAGCAGTTCTTC. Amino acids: CASSPDRSAYNEQFF.

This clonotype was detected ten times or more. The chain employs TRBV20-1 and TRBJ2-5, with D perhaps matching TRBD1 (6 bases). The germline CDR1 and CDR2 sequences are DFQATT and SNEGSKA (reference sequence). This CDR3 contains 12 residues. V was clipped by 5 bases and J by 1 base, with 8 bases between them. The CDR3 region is CSARTVQETQYF. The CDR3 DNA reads TGCAGTGCTCGGACAGTCCAAGAGACCCAGTACTTC.

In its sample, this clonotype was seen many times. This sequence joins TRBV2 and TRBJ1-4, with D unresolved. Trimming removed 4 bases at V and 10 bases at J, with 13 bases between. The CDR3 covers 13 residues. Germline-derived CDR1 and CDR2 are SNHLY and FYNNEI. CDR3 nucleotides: TGTGCCAGCAGTGGGATCGGGAGGGCAAAACTGTTTTTT. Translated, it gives CASSGIGRAKLFF. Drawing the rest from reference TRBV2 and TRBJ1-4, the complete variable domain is EPEVTQTPSHQVTQMGQEVILRCVPISNHLYFYWYRQILGQKVEFLVSFYNNEISEKSEIFDDQFSVERPDGSNFTLKIRSTKLEDSAMYFCASSGIGRAKLFFGSGTQLSVL.

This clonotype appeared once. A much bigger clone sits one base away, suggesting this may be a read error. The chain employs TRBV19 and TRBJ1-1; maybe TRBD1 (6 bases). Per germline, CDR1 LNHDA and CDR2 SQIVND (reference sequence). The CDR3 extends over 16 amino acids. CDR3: CASSPRGGLGVTETFF. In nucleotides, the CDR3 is TGTGCCAGTAGTCCAAGAGGGGGACTAGGGGTCACTGAAACTTTCTTT. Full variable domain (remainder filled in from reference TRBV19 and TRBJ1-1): DGGITQSPKYLFRKEGQNVTLSCEQNLNHDAMYWYRQDPGQGLRLIYYSQIVNDFQKGDIAEGYSVSREKKESFPLTVTSAQKNPTAFYLCASSPRGGLGVTETFFGQGTRLTVV.

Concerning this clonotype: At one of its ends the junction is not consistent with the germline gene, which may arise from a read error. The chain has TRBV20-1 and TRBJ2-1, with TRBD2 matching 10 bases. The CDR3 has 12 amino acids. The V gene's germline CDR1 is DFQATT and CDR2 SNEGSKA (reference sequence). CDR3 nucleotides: TGCAGTGCTAGACAGCTAGCGGGAGTCTCCATCTTC. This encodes CSARQLAGVSIF.

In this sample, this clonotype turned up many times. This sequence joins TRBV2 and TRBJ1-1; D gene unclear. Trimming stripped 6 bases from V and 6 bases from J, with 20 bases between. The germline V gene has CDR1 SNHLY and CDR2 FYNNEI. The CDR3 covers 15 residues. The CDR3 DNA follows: TGTGCCAGCAGGCTAACTGGGCCACCCGAGTCTGAAGCTTTCTTT. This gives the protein CASRLTGPPESEAFF.

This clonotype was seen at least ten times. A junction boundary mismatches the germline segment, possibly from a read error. CDR3 loop: CASSLTGGTDQPQHF. DNA for the CDR3: TGCGCCAGCAGCCTGACAGGGGGCACCGATCAGCCCCAGCATTTT. This chain links TRBV2 with TRBJ1-5, with 10 positions matching TRBD1. The CDR3 spans 15 residues. The germline V gene encodes CDR1 SNHLY and CDR2 FYNNEI.

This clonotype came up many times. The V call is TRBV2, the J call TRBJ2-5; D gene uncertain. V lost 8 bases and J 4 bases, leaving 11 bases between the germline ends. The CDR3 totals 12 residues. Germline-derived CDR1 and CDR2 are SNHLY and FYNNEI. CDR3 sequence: CASRSLIETQYF. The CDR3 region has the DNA TGTGCCAGCCGTTCCTTGATAGAGACCCAGTACTTC. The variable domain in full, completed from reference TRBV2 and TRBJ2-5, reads EPEVTQTPSHQVTQMGQEVILRCVPISNHLYFYWYRQILGQKVEFLVSFYNNEISEKSEIFDDQFSVERPDGSNFTLKIRSTKLEDSAMYFCASRSLIETQYFGPGTRLLVL.

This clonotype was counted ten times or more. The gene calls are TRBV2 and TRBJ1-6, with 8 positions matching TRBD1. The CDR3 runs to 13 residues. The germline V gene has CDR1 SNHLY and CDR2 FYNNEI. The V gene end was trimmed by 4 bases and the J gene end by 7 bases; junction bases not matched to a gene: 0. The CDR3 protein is CASSGQGNSPLHF. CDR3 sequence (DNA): TGTGCCAGCAGTGGACAGGGGAATTCACCCCTCCACTTT.

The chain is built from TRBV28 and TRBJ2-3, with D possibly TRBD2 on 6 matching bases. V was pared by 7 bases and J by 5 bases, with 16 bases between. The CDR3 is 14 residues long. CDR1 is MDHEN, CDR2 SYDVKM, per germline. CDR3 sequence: CASTAGSVRDTQYF. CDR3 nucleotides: TGTGCCAGCACCGCGGGGAGTGTTCGAGATACGCAGTATTTT.

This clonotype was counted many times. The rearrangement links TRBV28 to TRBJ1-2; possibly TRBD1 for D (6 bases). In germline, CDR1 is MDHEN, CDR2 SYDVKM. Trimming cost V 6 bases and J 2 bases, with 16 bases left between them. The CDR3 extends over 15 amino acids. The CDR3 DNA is TGTGCCAGCAGCCCCGGGGCAGGGGCGAACTATGGCTACACCTTC. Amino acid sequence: CASSPGAGANYGYTF.

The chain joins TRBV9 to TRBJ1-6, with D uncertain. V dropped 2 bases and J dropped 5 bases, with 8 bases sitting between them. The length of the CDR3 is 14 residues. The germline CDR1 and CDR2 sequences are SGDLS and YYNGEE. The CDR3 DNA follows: TGTGCCAGCAGCGTGCAACAAGATAATTCACCCCTCCACTTT. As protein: CASSVQQDNSPLHF.

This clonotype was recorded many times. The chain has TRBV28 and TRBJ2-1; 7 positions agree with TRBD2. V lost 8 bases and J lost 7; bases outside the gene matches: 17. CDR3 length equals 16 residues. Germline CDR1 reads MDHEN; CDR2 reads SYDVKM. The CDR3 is CASGDNSGEWWNEQFF. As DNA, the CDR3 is TGTGCCAGCGGAGATAACAGCGGGGAATGGTGGAATGAGCAGTTCTTC.

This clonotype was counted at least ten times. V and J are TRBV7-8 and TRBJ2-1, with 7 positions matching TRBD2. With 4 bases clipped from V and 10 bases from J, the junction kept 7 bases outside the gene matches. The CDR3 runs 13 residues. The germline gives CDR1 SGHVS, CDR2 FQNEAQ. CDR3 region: CASSWSSGDEQFF. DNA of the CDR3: TGTGCCAGCAGCTGGTCTAGCGGAGACGAGCAGTTCTTC.

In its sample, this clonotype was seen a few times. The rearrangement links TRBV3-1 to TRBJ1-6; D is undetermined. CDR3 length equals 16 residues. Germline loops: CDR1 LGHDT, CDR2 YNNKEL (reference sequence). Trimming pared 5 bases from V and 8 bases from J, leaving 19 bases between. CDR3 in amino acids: CASSTYRTKADSPLHF. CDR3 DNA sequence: TGTGCCAGCAGCACCTACCGGACCAAGGCGGATTCACCCCTCCACTTT.

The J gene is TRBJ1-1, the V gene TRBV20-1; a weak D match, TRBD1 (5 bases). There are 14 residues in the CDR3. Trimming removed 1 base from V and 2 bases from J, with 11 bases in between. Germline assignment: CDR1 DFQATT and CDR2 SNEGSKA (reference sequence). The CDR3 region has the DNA TGCAGTGCTAGAGTCCAGGGTAGTAACACTGAAGCTTTCTTT. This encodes CSARVQGSNTEAFF.

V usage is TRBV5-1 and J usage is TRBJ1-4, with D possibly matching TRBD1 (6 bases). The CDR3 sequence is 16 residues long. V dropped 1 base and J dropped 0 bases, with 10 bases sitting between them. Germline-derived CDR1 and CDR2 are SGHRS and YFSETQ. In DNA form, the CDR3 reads TGCGCCAGCAGCTTGCAGGGGTACTCAACTAATGAAAAACTGTTTTTT. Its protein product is CASSLQGYSTNEKLFF.

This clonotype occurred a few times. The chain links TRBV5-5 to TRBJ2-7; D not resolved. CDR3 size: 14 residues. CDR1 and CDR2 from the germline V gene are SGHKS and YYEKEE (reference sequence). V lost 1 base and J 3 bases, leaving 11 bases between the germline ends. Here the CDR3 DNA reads TGTGCCAGCAGCTTGTTCGGGCTGTTCTACGAGCAGTACTTC. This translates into CASSLFGLFYEQYF.